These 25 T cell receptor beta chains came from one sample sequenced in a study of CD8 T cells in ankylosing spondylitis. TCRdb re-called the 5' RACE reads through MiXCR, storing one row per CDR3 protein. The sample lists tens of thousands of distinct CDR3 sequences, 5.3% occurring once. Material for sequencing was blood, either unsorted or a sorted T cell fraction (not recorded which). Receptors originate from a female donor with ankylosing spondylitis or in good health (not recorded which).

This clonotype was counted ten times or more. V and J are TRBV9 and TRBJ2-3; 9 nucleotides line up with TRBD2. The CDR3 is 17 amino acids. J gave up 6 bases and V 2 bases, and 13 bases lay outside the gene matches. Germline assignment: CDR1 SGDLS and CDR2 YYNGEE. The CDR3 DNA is TGTGCCAGCAGCGTTACCAAGACTAGCGGTGGGCGTGATACGCAGTATTTT. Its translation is CASSVTKTSGGRDTQYF.

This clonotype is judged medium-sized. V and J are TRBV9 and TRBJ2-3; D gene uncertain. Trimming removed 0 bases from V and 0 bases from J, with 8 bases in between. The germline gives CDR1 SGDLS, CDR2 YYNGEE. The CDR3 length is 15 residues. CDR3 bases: TGTGCCAGCAGCGTAGCTGATGCTAGCACAGATACGCAGTATTTT. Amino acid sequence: CASSVADASTDTQYF.

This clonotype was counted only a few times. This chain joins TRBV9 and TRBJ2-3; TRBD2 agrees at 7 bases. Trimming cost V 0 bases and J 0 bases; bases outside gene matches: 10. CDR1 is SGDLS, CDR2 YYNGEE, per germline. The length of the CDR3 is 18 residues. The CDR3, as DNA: TGTGCCAGCAGCGTAGACCGATCGGGGGGAACTAGCACAGATACGCAGTATTTT. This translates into CASSVDRSGGTSTDTQYF. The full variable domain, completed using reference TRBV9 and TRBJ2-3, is DSGVTQTPKHLITATGQRVTLRCSPRSGDLSVYWYQQSLDQGLQFLIQYYNGEERAKGNILERFSAQQFPDLHSELNLSSLELGDSALYFCASSVDRSGGTSTDTQYFGPGTRLTVL.

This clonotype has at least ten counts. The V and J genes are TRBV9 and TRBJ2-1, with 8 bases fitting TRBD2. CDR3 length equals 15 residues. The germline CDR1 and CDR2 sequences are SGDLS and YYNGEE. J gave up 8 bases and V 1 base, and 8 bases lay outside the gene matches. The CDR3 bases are TGTGCCAGCAGCGTATCGGGGACTAGTACCCATGAGCAGTTCTTC. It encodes CASSVSGTSTHEQFF.

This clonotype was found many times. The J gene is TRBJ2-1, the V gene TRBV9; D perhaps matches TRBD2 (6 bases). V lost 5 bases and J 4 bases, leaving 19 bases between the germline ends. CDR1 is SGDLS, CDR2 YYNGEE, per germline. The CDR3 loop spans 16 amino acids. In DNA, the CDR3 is TGTGCCAGCAGTACGGGAACCCGGGGGATATACAATGAGCAGTTCTTC. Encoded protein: CASSTGTRGIYNEQFF.

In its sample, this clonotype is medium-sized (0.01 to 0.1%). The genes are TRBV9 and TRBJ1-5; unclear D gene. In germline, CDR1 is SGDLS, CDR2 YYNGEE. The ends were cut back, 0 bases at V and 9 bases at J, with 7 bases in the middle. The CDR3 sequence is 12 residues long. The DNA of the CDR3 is TGTGCCAGCAGCGTAGAGAACGGGCCCCAGCATTTT. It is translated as CASSVENGPQHF.

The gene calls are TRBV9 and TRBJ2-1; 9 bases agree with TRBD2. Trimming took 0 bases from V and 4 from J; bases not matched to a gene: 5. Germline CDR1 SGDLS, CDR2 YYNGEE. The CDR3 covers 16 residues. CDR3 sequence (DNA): TGTGCCAGCAGCGTAGGACCTGCGGGGGGGTACAATGAGCAGTTCTTC. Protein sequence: CASSVGPAGGYNEQFF.

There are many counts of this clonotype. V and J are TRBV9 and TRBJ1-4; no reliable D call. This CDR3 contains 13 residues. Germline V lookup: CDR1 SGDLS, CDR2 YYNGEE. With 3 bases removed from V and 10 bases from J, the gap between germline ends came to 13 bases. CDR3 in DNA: TGTGCCAGCAGCGAGGACTCTTCGGGAAAACTGTTTTTT. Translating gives CASSEDSSGKLFF.

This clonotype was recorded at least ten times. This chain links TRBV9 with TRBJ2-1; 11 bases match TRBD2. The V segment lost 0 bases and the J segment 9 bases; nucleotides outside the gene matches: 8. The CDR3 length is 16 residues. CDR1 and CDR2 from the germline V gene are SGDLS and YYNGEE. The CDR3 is CASSVGTSGGQGEQFF. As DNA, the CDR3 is TGTGCCAGCAGCGTAGGCACTAGCGGGGGTCAGGGTGAGCAGTTCTTC.

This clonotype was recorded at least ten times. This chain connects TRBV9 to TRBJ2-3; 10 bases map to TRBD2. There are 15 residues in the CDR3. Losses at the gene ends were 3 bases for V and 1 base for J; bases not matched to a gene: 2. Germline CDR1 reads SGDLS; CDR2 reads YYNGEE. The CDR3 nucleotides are TGTGCCAGCAGCGCTACTAGCGGGGGCACAGATACGCAGTATTTT. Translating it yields CASSATSGGTDTQYF.

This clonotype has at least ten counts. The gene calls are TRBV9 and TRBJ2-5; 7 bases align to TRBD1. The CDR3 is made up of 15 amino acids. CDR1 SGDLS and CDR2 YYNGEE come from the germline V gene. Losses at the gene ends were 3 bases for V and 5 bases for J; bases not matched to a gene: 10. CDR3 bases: TGTGCCAGCAGCGGAAAGACAGGGTTTGGGGAGACCCAGTACTTC. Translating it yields CASSGKTGFGETQYF.

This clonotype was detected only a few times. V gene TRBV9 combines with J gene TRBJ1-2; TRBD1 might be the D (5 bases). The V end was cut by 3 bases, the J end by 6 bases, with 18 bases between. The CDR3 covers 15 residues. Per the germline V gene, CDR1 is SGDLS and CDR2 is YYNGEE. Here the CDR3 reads CASSAGGSTMDGYTF. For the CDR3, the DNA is TGTGCCAGCAGCGCCGGGGGTTCCACTATGGATGGCTACACCTTC.

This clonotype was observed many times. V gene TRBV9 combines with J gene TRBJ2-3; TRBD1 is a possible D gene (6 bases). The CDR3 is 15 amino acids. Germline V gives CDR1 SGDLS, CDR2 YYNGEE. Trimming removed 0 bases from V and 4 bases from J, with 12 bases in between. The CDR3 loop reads CASSVVPTGPDTQYF. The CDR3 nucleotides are TGTGCCAGCAGCGTAGTCCCCACAGGGCCAGATACGCAGTATTTT.

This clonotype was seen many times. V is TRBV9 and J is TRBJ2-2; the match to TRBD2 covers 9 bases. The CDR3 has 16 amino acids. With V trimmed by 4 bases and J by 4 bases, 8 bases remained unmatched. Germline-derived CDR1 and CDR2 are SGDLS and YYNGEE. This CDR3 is CASSPRASGATGELFF. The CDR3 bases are TGTGCCAGCAGCCCTCGAGCTAGCGGGGCCACCGGGGAGCTGTTTTTT.

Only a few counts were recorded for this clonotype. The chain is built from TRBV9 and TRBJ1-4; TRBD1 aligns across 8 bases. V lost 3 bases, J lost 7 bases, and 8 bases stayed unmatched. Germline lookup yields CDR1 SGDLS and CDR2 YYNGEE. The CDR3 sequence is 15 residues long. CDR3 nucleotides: TGTGCCAGCAGCGAGAACCCAGGGACAGGTGAAAAACTGTTTTTT. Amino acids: CASSENPGTGEKLFF.

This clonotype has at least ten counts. CDR3 DNA: TGTGCCAGCAACTCCCCTGGGACTACCAATTACAATGAGCAGTTCTTC. Its protein is CASNSPGTTNYNEQFF. The rearrangement uses TRBV9 and TRBJ2-1; 7 nucleotides agree with TRBD2. CDR3 length: 16 amino acids. Germline-derived CDR1 and CDR2 are SGDLS and YYNGEE. V lost 6 bases, J lost 4 bases, and 13 bases stayed unmatched.

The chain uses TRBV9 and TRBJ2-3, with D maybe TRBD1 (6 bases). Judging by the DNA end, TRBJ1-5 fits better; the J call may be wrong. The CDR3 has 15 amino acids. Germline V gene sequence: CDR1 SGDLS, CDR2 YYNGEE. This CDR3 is CASNAGGAGAHTQHF. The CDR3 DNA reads TGTGCCAGCAACGCCGGGGGGGCCGGGGCCCATACGCAGCATTTT.

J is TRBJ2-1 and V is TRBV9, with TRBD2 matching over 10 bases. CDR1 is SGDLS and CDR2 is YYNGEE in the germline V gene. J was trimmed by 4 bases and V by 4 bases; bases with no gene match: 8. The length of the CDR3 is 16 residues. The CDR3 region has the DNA TGTGCCAGCAGCCCAGATCCTAGCGGGAGTTACAATGAGCAGTTCTTC. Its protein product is CASSPDPSGSYNEQFF. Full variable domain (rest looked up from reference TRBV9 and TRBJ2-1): DSGVTQTPKHLITATGQRVTLRCSPRSGDLSVYWYQQSLDQGLQFLIQYYNGEERAKGNILERFSAQQFPDLHSELNLSSLELGDSALYFCASSPDPSGSYNEQFFGPGTRLTVL.

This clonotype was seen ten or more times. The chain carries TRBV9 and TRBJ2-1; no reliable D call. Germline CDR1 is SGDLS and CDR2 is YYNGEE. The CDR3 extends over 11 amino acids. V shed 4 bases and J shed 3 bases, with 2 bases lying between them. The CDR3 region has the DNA TGTGCCAGCAGCAACTACAATGAGCAGTTCTTC. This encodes CASSNYNEQFF.

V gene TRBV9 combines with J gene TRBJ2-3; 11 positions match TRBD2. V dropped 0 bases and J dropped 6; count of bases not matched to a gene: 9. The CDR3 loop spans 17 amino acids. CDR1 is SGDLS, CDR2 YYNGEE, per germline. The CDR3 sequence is CASSVGASGGPGDTQYF. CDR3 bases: TGTGCCAGCAGCGTAGGTGCTAGCGGGGGGCCAGGGGATACGCAGTATTTT. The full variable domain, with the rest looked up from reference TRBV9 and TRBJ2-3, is DSGVTQTPKHLITATGQRVTLRCSPRSGDLSVYWYQQSLDQGLQFLIQYYNGEERAKGNILERFSAQQFPDLHSELNLSSLELGDSALYFCASSVGASGGPGDTQYFGPGTRLTVL.

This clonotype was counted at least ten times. The CDR3 sequence: CASSAGTGYNQPQHF. DNA for the CDR3: TGTGCCAGCAGCGCTGGGACAGGGTACAATCAGCCCCAGCATTTT. This chain connects TRBV9 to TRBJ1-5; TRBD1 agrees at 9 bases. This CDR3 is 15 amino acids long. Germline CDR1 is SGDLS and CDR2 is YYNGEE. With 3 bases clipped from V and 3 bases from J, the junction kept 4 bases outside the gene matches.

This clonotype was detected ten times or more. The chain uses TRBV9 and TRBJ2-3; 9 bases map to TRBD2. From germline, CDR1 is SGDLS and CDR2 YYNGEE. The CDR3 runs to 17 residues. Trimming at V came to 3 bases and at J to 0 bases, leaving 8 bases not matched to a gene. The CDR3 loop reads CASSGAGGPSSTDTQYF. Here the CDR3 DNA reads TGTGCCAGCAGCGGGGCGGGGGGGCCCAGTAGCACAGATACGCAGTATTTT.

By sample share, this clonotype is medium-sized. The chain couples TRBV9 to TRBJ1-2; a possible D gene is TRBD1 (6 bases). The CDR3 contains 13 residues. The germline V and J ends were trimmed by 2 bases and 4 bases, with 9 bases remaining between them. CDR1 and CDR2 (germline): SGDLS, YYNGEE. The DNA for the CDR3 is TGTGCCAGCAGCGTGGGGGGGGCCTATGGCTACACCTTC. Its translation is CASSVGGAYGYTF. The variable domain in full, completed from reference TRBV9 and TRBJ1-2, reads DSGVTQTPKHLITATGQRVTLRCSPRSGDLSVYWYQQSLDQGLQFLIQYYNGEERAKGNILERFSAQQFPDLHSELNLSSLELGDSALYFCASSVGGAYGYTFGSGTRLTVV.

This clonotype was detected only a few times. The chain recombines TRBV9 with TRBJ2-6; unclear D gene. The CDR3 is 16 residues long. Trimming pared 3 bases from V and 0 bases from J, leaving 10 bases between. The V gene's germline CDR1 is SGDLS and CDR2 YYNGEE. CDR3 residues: CASSALLGSGANVLTF. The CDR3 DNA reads TGTGCCAGCAGCGCCCTACTGGGCTCTGGGGCCAACGTCCTGACTTTC.

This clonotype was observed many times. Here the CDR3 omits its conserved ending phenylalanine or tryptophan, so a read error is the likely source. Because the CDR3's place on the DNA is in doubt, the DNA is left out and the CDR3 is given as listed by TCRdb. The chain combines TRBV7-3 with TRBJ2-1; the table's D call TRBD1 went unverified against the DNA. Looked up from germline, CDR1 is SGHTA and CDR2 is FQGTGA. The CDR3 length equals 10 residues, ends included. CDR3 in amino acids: CASSFPQGAC.